This TCR beta chain was sequenced during a study of T cell changes during pregnancy in multiple sclerosis. Sequenced by immunoSEQ multiplex PCR; TCRdb stores in-frame clones only, minus some. This sample has fewer than 80,000 clones, with 85% to 95% found just once. Sequencing was performed on peripheral blood, taken in the third trimester of pregnancy. The source is a female donor in good health, enrolled as a control in a pregnancy study.

CDR3 sequence (DNA): TGTGCCAGCAGTTACGGACAGGGGTTCCAGGAGACCCAGTACTTC. It encodes CASSYGQGFQETQYF. V usage is TRBV25-1 and J usage is TRBJ2-5; 9 bases map to TRBD1. CDR3 length: 15 amino acids. Germline V gene sequence: CDR1 MGHDK, CDR2 SYGVNS. Germline trimming cut 5 bases from V and 5 bases from J; bases unmatched to any gene: 9.